These T cell receptor beta chains were read from a single sample in a study of CD4 and CD8 cells across lung adenocarcinoma regions. TCRdb re-called the PCR reads with MiXCR, one entry per CDR3 protein. The sample consists of approximately 16,000 distinct CDR3 sequences, 45% to 70% of them appearing once. The material sequenced was CD8+ T cells from the center of a lung tumor. The receptors shown here come from a female donor with lung adenocarcinoma. The CD4 and CD8 labels of this study may be unreliable. The CDR3 runs from the conserved cysteine through the conserved F or W. The D gene is left open where the match is weak. Clone size is stated in some rows and not others, as once, few, many or a class when expanded.

D: NA
V: TRBV7-3
length: 15
J: TRBJ2-3
size: few
DNA: TGTGCCAGCAGCTTAGGCAGGGACGGCACAGATACGCAGTATTTT
CDR3: CASSLGRDGTDTQYF

D: TRBD2
V: TRBV6-5
length: 16
J: TRBJ2-1
size: many
DNA: TGTGCCAGCAGTTATAGTTCACTAGCGGGACACAATGAGCAGTTCTTC
CDR3: CASSYSSLAGHNEQFF

D: TRBD2
V: TRBV4-1
length: 18
J: TRBJ2-3
size: NA
DNA: TGCGCCAGCAGCCAAGCGGGGGGGGCCGGCCGAAGCCAAGATACCCAGTATTTC
CDR3: CASSQAGGAGRSQDTQYF

D: TRBD1
V: TRBV6-1
length: 15
J: TRBJ2-3
size: NA
DNA: TGTGCCAGCAGGCGCGGACAGGGAAGCACAGATACGCAGTATTTT
CDR3: CASRRGQGSTDTQYF

D: TRBD1
V: TRBV3-1
length: 15
J: TRBJ1-4
size: NA
DNA: TGTGCCAGCAGCCTCCGGACAGGGGGCGATGAAAAACTGTTTTTT
CDR3: CASSLRTGGDEKLFF

D: TRBD1
V: TRBV6-1
length: 15
J: TRBJ1-1
size: medium-sized
DNA: TGTGCCAGCAGCTCCACCGGGACAGGGGACACTGAAGCTTTCTTT
CDR3: CASSSTGTGDTEAFF

D: TRBD1
V: TRBV6-5
length: 16
J: TRBJ2-3
size: NA
DNA: TGTGCCAGCATTTCCGGGACAGGGGCTTTCCAAGATACCCAGTATTTT
CDR3: CASISGTGAFQDTQYF

D: TRBD2
V: TRBV6-5
length: 15
J: TRBJ2-1
size: NA
DNA: TGTGCCAGCAGTTCTCCGGGACTAGCGGGACCTGAGCAGTTCTTC
CDR3: CASSSPGLAGPEQFF

D: TRBD2
V: TRBV11-1
length: 16
J: TRBJ2-3
size: NA
DNA: TGTGCCAGCAGGGCTAGCGGGCGCCGTACCCAAGATACGCAGTATTTT
CDR3: CASRASGRRTQDTQYF

D: NA
V: TRBV6-1
length: 16
J: TRBJ2-2
size: NA
DNA: TGTGCCAGCAGGGGCGGGGAGGCCGTGAGCACCGATACGCAGTTTTTT
CDR3: CASRGGEAVSTDTQFF

D: NA
V: TRBV6-5
length: 14
J: TRBJ2-7
size: few
DNA: TGTGCCAGCAGATTAGGGTACCCTCCGGGCGAGCAGTACTTC
CDR3: CASRLGYPPGEQYF

D: TRBD2
V: TRBV12-3/TRBV12-4
length: 18
J: TRBJ2-1
size: NA
DNA: TGTGCCAGCAGTGGGGGGGGGGCGGGGGGGGGGGGCGACAATGAGCAGTTCTTC
CDR3: CASSGGGAGGGGDNEQFF

D: TRBD2
V: TRBV7-9
length: 19
J: TRBJ2-5
size: few
DNA: TGTGCCAGCAGCTTAGCGGTGGGACTAGCGGGGGGTAAGCAAGAGACCCAGTACTTC
CDR3: CASSLAVGLAGGKQETQYF

D: TRBD1
V: TRBV27
length: 15
J: TRBJ2-1
size: NA
DNA: TGTGCCAGCAGGCCGCCAGGGGGCGCCTACAATGAGCAGTTCTTC
CDR3: CASRPPGGAYNEQFF

D: TRBD2
V: TRBV6-1
length: 15
J: TRBJ2-3
size: once
DNA: TGTGCCAGCAGTCCGGGGGGGGGGGGAACAAATACGCAGTACTTT
CDR3: CASSPGGGGTNTQYF

D: NA
V: TRBV27
length: 14
J: TRBJ2-3
size: once
DNA: TGTGCCAGCAGTGGGGGTCGGGGCCAAGATACGCAGTATTTC
CDR3: CASSGGRGQDTQYF

D: TRBD1
V: TRBV6-1
length: 16
J: TRBJ2-3
size: few
DNA: TGTGCCAGCAGTCCTAGGGGGCTCCCAGCCACAGATACTCAGTACTTT
CDR3: CASSPRGLPATDTQYF

D: NA
V: TRBV6-5
length: 13
J: TRBJ1-1
size: medium-sized
DNA: TGTGCCAGCAGTTACTCCACAAGCACTGAAGCTTTCTTT
CDR3: CASSYSTSTEAFF

D: TRBD1
V: TRBV27
length: 14
J: TRBJ2-1
size: NA
DNA: TGTGCCAGCAGTTCGGGACAGGGATTCAATGAGCAGTTCTTC
CDR3: CASSSGQGFNEQFF

D: TRBD1
V: TRBV6-1
length: 14
J: TRBJ2-3
size: NA
DNA: TGTGCCAGGAGGGTTGGGACAGATAAAGATACCCAGTATTTC
CDR3: CARRVGTDKDTQYF

D: TRBD1
V: TRBV27
length: 15
J: TRBJ2-7
size: many
DNA: TGTGCCAGCAGCAGAGGTGGGGGACAGGGCTACGAGCAGTACTTC
CDR3: CASSRGGGQGYEQYF

D: NA
V: TRBV6-1
length: 17
J: TRBJ2-4
size: once
DNA: TGTGCCAGCAGTGAGGGGCTCGGGGGGCGACAAGAAGGGATTCAGTACTTC
CDR3: CASSEGLGGRQEGIQYF